This TCR beta chain is drawn from a study of T cell responses to AZD1222 COVID-19 vaccine. Study results and caveats: Females made up more of the donors, who were largely white British, and clonal diversity may have come out too low. The span of vaccine-associated CD4 TCRs extended across spike, with dominance at 160-218 and 743-854. Once two AZD1222 doses were given, Spike-specific TCR breadth and depth went up. Unmutated variant regions are reportedly the target of nearly half of TCRs that are spike-specific.

The V gene end was trimmed by 1 base and the J gene end by 6 bases; junction bases not matched to a gene: 10. Germline CDR1 and CDR2: SGHAT and FQNNGV. The CDR3 is 16 amino acids. As to this clone: What it recognizes is unknown.

The assay was immunoSEQ multiplex PCR, and TCRdb's table has in-frame clones only and misses some. The top ten clones hold 3% to 5% of a sample with under 200,000 clones, 93% of them seen once. The receptor comes from an adult in good health. The sample in question was peripheral blood, obtained on day 0 of AZD1222 vaccination. The V and J genes are TRBV11-2 and TRBJ2-7; 9 bases map to TRBD1. CDR3 amino acids: CASSLGQGVRLPEQYF. The CDR3 bases are TGTGCCAGCAGCTTAGGACAGGGGGTCCGGCTACCCGAGCAGTACTTC.